Each of the 12 T cell receptor beta chains below was sequenced from the same sample in a study of blood T cell repertoires in COVID-19. Produced via immunoSEQ multiplex PCR; TCRdb's table is partial and in-frame only. The table records under 200,000 clones, about 85% of them present only once. Sequenced sample: peripheral blood. Every receptor here comes from a woman older than 75 with COVID-19, enrolled during active disease.

The V gene is TRBV9, the J gene TRBJ2-5; 15 nucleotides line up with TRBD2. In germline, CDR1 is SGDLS, CDR2 YYNGEE. This CDR3 contains 17 residues. V dropped 3 bases and J dropped 2; count of bases not matched to a gene: 5. Here the CDR3 DNA reads TGTGCCAGCAGCGGAGGGACTAGCGGGGGGATACAAGAGACCCAGTACTTC. Protein product: CASSGGTSGGIQETQYF. The full variable domain, in which reference TRBV9 and TRBJ2-5 provide the parts outside the CDR3, is DSGVTQTPKHLITATGQRVTLRCSPRSGDLSVYWYQQSLDQGLQFLIQYYNGEERAKGNILERFSAQQFPDLHSELNLSSLELGDSALYFCASSGGTSGGIQETQYFGPGTRLLVL.

The chain uses TRBV5-8 and TRBJ1-4; the D is unclear. The V and J ends lost 0 bases and 8 bases respectively, with 11 bases between them. The CDR3 extends over 14 amino acids. The germline gives CDR1 SGHTS, CDR2 YDEGEE. For the CDR3, the DNA is TGTGCCAGCAGCTTGGACCATTCGAGCGAAAAACTGTTTTTT. It yields the protein CASSLDHSSEKLFF.

The V call is TRBV19, the J call TRBJ1-4; D ambiguous. V was cut by 3 bases and J by 13 bases, with 21 bases left in between. There are 15 residues in the CDR3. Germline V gives CDR1 LNHDA, CDR2 SQIVND (reference sequence). CDR3 amino acids: CASSISAELRVGLFF. Here the CDR3 DNA reads TGTGCCAGTAGTATTTCGGCGGAGCTACGAGTTGGACTGTTTTTT.

The chain recombines TRBV11-2 with TRBJ2-5; perhaps TRBD2 as D (5 bases). The CDR3 has 13 amino acids. The V end lost 3 bases, the J end lost 4 bases, and 9 bases lay between the germline ends. Germline lookup yields CDR1 SGHAT and CDR2 FQNNGV. The CDR3 reads CASSLGRRETQYF. In DNA form, the CDR3 reads TGTGCCAGCAGCTTGGGGAGACGAGAGACCCAGTACTTC.

The V gene is TRBV11-2, the J gene TRBJ1-6; D ambiguous. Trimming took off 1 base at V and 8 bases at J, with 6 bases between the two ends. The V gene's germline CDR1 is SGHAT and CDR2 FQNNGV. This CDR3 region has 13 residues. The CDR3 reads CASSLVGDSPLHF. For the CDR3, the DNA is TGTGCCAGCAGCTTAGTGGGCGATTCACCCCTCCACTTT.

The V and J genes are TRBV7-8 and TRBJ1-1; 8 bases are shared with TRBD1. The J segment lost 1 base and the V segment lost 8 bases, leaving 6 bases of the junction unmatched. The CDR3 consists of 14 residues. From germline, CDR1 is SGHVS and CDR2 FQNEAQ. The CDR3, as DNA: TGTGCCAGCGTAACCGGGACAGGGAACACTGAAGCTTTCTTT. Amino acids: CASVTGTGNTEAFF. Complete variable domain (other parts from reference TRBV7-8 and TRBJ1-1): GAGVSQSPRYKVAKRGQDVALRCDPISGHVSLFWYQQALGQGPEFLTYFQNEAQLDKSGLPSDRFFAERPEGSVSTLKIQRTQQEDSAVYLCASVTGTGNTEAFFGQGTRLTVV.

V is TRBV28 and J is TRBJ2-2, with 9 bases fitting TRBD1. J was trimmed by 3 bases and V by 2 bases; bases with no gene match: 7. From germline, CDR1 is MDHEN and CDR2 SYDVKM. CDR3 size: 17 residues. The DNA of the CDR3 is TGTGCCAGCAGTTTAGCGACCGGACAGGGGCACACCGGGGAGCTGTTTTTT. Amino acids: CASSLATGQGHTGELFF.

This chain joins TRBV5-8 and TRBJ2-3; TRBD1 matches 7 bases. The CDR3 is 15 residues long. Germline lookup yields CDR1 SGHTS and CDR2 YDEGEE. With 10 bases clipped from V and 2 bases from J, the junction kept 13 bases outside the gene matches. CDR3 sequence: CAGTEPLNDTDTQYF. CDR3 DNA: TGTGCCGGGACAGAACCTTTGAACGACACAGATACGCAGTATTTT.

The V gene is TRBV21-1, the J gene TRBJ1-2. TRBV21-1 has pseudogene status. This CDR3 spans 14 amino acids. CDR3 DNA: TGTGCCAGCAGCCCTCCGGGAGGATACTATGGCTACACCTTC. Translating gives CASSPPGGYYGYTF.

This sequence joins TRBV7-3 and TRBJ2-1, with 13 bases matching TRBD2. This CDR3 has 15 amino acids. Germline lookup yields CDR1 SGHTA and CDR2 FQGTGA. V was clipped by 5 bases and J by 8 bases; unmatched bases: 6. The CDR3 loop is CASSPSGTSGDEQFF. DNA for the CDR3: TGTGCCAGCAGCCCCTCCGGGACTAGCGGGGATGAGCAGTTCTTC.

This clone has just a few counts. Here the CDR3 DNA reads TGCGCCAGCAGCTTAGCGGGGTTGAACACCGGGGAGCTGTTTTTT. Its translation is CASSLAGLNTGELFF. This chain connects TRBV5-1 to TRBJ2-2, with TRBD2 matching 7 bases. The CDR3 covers 15 residues. Germline-derived CDR1 and CDR2 are SGHRS and YFSETQ. V trimming: 2 bases; J trimming: 1 base; junction bases outside the gene matches: 2.

This rearrangement joins TRBV5-5 to TRBJ2-7, with D tentatively TRBD1 (6 bases). The germline V and J ends were trimmed by 5 bases and 3 bases, with 12 bases remaining between them. Germline V gene lookup returns CDR1 SGHKS and CDR2 YYEKEE (reference sequence). CDR3 length equals 13 residues. CDR3 in amino acids: CASSPGGNYEQYF. CDR3 DNA: TGTGCCAGCAGTCCTGGGGGCAACTACGAGCAGTACTTC.